This T cell receptor beta chain was sequenced during a study of identical twins. Using its own MiXCR run on the 5' RACE reads, TCRdb lists one record per CDR3 protein. The sample yields about 530,000 distinct CDR3 sequences, 15% seen once. These data also formed part of another study, on yellow fever vaccine responses in identical twins.

Sequenced: CD4+ T cells sorted from blood. The receptor's source is a woman aged 18-29 years in good health.

CDR3 residues: CSVPQGGFLDTEAFF. For the CDR3, the DNA is TGCAGCGTCCCCCAGGGGGGATTTTTAGACACTGAAGCTTTCTTT. The V gene is TRBV29-1, the J gene TRBJ1-1; 7 bases are a match to TRBD1. V was pared by 6 bases and J by 3 bases, with 13 bases of the junction left unmatched. Germline V gene lookup returns CDR1 SQVTM and CDR2 ANQGSEA. The CDR3 contains 15 residues.